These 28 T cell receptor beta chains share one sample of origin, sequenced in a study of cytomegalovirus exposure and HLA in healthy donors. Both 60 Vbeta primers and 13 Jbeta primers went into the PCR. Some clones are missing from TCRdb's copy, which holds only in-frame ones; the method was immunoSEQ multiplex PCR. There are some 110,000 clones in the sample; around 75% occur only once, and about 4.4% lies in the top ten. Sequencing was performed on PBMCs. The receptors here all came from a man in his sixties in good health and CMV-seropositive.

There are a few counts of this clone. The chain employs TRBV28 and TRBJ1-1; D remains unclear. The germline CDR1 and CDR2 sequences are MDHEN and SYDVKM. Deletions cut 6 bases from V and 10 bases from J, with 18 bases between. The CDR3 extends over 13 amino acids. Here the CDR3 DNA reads TGTGCCAGCAGGCAGGCTGCCCGACGGGGAGCTTTCTTT. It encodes CASRQAARRGAFF.

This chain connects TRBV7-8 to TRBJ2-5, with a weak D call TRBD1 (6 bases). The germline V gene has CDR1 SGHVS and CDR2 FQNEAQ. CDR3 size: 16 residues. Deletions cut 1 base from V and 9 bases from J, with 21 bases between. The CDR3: CASSLGVWGTGKAQYF. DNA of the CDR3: TGTGCCAGCAGCTTAGGGGTTTGGGGTACAGGGAAGGCCCAGTACTTC. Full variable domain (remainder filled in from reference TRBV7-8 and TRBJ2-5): GAGVSQSPRYKVAKRGQDVALRCDPISGHVSLFWYQQALGQGPEFLTYFQNEAQLDKSGLPSDRFFAERPEGSVSTLKIQRTQQEDSAVYLCASSLGVWGTGKAQYFGPGTRLLVL.

DNA for the CDR3: TGTGCCAGCAGCTTTAGCGGGGGTGGTGCAGATACGCAGTATTTT. Residues: CASSFSGGGADTQYF. The rearrangement links TRBV13 to TRBJ2-3; 9 bases map to TRBD2. The CDR3 runs to 15 residues. Germline V lookup: CDR1 PRHDT, CDR2 FYEKMQ (reference sequence). V lost 3 bases to trimming and J lost 4 bases; unmatched junction nucleotides: 5.

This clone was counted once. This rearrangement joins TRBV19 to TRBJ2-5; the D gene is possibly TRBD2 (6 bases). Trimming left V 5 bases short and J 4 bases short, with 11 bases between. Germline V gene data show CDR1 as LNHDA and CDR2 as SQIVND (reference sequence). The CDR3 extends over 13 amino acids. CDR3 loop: CASSPGRGETQYF. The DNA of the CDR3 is TGTGCCAGTAGTCCCGGGCGGGGAGAGACCCAGTACTTC.

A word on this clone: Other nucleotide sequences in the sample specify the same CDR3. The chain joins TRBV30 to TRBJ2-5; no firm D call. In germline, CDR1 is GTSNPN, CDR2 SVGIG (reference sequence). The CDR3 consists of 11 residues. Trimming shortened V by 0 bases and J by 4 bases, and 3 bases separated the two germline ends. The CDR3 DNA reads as TGTGCCTGGAGTGTGCGAGAGACCCAGTACTTC. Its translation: CAWSVRETQYF.

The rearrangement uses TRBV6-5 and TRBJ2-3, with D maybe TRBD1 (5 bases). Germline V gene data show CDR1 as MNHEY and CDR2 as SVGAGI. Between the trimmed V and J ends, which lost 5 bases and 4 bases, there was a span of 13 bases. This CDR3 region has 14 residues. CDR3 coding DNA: TGTGCCAGCAGTCCCCCCACCAGGGCAGATACGCAGTATTTT. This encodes CASSPPTRADTQYF.

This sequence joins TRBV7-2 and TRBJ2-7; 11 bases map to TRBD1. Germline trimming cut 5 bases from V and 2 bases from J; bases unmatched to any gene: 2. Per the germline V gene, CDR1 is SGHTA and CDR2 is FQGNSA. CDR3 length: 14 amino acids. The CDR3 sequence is CASSTGQGAYEQYF. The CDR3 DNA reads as TGTGCCAGCAGCACGGGACAGGGGGCCTACGAGCAGTACTTC.

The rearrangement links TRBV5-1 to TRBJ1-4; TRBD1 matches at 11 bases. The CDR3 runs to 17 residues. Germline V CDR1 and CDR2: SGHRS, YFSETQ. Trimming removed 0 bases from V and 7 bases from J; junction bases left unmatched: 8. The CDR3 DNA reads TGCGCCAGCAGCTTGGATGGGCGCGGGACAGGGGGTGAAAAACTGTTTTTT. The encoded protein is CASSLDGRGTGGEKLFF.

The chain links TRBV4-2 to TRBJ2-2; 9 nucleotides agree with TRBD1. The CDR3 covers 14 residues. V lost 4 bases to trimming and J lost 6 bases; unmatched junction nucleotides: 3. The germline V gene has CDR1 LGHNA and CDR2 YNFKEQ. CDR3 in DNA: TGTGCCAGCAGCCCCGGGGACAGGGCCGGGGAGCTGTTTTTT. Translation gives CASSPGDRAGELFF.

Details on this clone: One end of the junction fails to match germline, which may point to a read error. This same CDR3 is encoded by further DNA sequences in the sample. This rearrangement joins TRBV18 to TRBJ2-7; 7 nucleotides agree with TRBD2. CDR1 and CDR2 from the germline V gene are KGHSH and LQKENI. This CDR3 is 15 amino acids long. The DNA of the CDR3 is TGCGCCAGCTCATCGACTAGCTCCAGGCGGTTCGAGCAGTACTTC. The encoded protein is CASSSTSSRRFEQYF. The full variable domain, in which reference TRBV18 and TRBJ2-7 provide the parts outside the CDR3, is NAGVMQNPRHLVRRRGQEARLRCSPMKGHSHVYWYRQLPEEGLKFMVYLQKENIIDESGMPKERFSAEFPKEGPSILRIQQVVRGDSAAYFCASSSTSSRRFEQYFGPGTRLTVT.

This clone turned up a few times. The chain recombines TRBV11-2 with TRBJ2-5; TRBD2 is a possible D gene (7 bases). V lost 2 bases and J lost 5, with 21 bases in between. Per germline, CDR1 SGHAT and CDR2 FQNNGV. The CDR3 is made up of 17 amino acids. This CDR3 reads CASSLNGRRGGEETQYF. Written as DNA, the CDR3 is TGTGCCAGCAGCTTAAACGGCCGGAGGGGGGGGGAGGAGACCCAGTACTTC.

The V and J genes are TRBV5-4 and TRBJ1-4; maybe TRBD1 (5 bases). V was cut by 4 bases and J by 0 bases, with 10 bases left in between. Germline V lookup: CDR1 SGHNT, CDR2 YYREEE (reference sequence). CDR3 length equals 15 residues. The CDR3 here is CASSIMTATNEKLFF. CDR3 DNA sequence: TGTGCCAGCAGCATAATGACAGCAACTAATGAAAAACTGTTTTTT.

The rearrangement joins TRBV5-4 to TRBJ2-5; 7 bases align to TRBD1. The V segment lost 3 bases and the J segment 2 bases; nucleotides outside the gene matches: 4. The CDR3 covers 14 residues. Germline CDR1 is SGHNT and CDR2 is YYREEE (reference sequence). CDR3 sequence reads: CASSSWTGQETQYF. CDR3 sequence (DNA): TGTGCCAGCAGCTCATGGACAGGACAAGAGACCCAGTACTTC.

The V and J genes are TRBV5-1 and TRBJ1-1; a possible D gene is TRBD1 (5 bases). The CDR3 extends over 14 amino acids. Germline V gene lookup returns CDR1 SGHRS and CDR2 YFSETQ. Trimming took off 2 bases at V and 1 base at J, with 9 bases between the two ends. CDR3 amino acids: CASSFDSSNTEAFF. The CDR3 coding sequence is TGCGCCAGCAGCTTTGACAGCTCGAACACTGAAGCTTTCTTT.

The CDR3 is CACTHSWSSYEQYF. The CDR3 DNA reads TGTGCCTGCACTCATAGCTGGAGCTCCTACGAGCAGTACTTC. The chain joins TRBV30 to TRBJ2-7; D is uncertain. CDR3 length: 14 residues. Germline loops: CDR1 GTSNPN, CDR2 SVGIG (reference sequence). V was cut by 6 bases and J by 0 bases, with 15 bases left in between.

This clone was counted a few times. CDR3 protein: CASSYAGGGKDEQFF. CDR3 nucleotides: TGTGCCAGCAGTTACGCGGGGGGAGGTAAGGATGAGCAGTTCTTC. The chain employs TRBV6-6 and TRBJ2-1; 8 nucleotides line up with TRBD2. Germline values: CDR1 MNHNY, CDR2 SVGAGI (reference sequence). V trimming: 2 bases; J trimming: 8 bases; junction bases outside the gene matches: 8. The CDR3 totals 15 residues.

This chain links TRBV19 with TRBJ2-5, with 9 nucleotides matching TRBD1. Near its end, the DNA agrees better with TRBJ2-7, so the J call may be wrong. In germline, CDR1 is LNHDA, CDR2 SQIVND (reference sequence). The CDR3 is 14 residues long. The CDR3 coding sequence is TGTGCCAGTAGTATCCGGGACAGGGTTAACGAGCAGTACTTC. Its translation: CASSIRDRVNEQYF.

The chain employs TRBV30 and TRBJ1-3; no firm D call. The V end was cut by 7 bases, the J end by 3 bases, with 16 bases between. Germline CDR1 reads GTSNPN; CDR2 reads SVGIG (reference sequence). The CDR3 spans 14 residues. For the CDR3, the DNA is TGTGCCTCCCTCCGACGGGGTGATGGAAACACCATATATTTT. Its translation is CASLRRGDGNTIYF.

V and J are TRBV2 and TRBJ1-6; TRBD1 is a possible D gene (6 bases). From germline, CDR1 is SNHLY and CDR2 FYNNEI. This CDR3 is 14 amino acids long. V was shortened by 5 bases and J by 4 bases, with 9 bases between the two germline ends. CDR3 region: CASSPGTYNSPLHF. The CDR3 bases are TGTGCCAGCAGTCCCGGGACATATAATTCACCCCTCCACTTT.

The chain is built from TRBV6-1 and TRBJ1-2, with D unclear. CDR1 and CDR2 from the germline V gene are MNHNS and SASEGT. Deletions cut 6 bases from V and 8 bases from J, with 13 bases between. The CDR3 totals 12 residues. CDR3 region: CASSLRELGYTF. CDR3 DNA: TGTGCCAGCAGCCTCCGAGAGTTGGGCTACACCTTC.

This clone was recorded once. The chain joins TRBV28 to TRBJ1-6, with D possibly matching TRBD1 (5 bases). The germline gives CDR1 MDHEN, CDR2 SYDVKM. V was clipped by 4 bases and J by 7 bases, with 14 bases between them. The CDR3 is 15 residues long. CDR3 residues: CASSSRTLTNSPLHF. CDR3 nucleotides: TGTGCCAGCAGTTCCAGGACACTTACCAATTCACCCCTCCACTTT.

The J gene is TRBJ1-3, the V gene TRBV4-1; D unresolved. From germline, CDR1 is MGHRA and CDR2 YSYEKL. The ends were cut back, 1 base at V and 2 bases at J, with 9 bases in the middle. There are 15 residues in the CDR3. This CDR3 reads CASSQVFGPGNTIYF. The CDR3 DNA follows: TGCGCCAGCAGCCAAGTTTTTGGGCCTGGAAACACCATATATTTT.

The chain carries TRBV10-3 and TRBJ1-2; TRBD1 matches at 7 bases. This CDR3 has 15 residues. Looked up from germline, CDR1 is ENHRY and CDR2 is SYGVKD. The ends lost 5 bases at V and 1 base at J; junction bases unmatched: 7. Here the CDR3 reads CAISTGVGDNYGYTF. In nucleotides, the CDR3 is TGTGCCATCAGTACAGGGGTGGGGGATAACTATGGCTACACCTTC.

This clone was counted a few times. The CDR3 DNA reads TGTGCCAGCAGCCCTTATAGCAATCAGCCCCAGCATTTT. It encodes CASSPYSNQPQHF. The chain is built from TRBV6-7 and TRBJ1-5, with unresolved D. TRBV6-7 is marked as an open reading frame, function uncertain. CDR3 length: 13 residues. V gave up 6 bases and J gave up 0 bases, with 6 bases separating them.

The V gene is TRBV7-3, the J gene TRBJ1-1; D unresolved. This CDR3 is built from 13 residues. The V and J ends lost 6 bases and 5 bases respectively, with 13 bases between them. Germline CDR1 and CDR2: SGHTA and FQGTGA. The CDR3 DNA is TGTGCCAGCAGTACGAGGGCGGAAACTGAAGCTTTCTTT. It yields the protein CASSTRAETEAFF. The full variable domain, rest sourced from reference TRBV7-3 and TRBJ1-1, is GAGVSQTPSNKVTEKGKYVELRCDPISGHTALYWYRQSLGQGPEFLIYFQGTGAADDSGLPNDRFFAVRPEGSVSTLKIQRTERGDSAVYLCASSTRAETEAFFGQGTRLTVV.

DNA for the CDR3: TGCGCCAGCAGTGATTTAAGGGGGCAGGCCCGGTCACCCCTCCACTTT. This gives the protein CASSDLRGQARSPLHF. V and J are TRBV10-2 and TRBJ1-6; 7 bases map to TRBD1. Germline loops: CDR1 WSHSY, CDR2 SAAADI. This CDR3 spans 16 amino acids. V was pared by 3 bases and J by 10 bases, with 12 bases of the junction left unmatched.

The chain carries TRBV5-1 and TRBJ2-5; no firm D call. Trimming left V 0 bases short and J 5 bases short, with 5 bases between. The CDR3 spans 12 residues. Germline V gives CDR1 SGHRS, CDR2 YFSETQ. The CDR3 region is CASSLARETQYF. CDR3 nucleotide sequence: TGCGCCAGCAGCTTGGCCCGGGAGACCCAGTACTTC.

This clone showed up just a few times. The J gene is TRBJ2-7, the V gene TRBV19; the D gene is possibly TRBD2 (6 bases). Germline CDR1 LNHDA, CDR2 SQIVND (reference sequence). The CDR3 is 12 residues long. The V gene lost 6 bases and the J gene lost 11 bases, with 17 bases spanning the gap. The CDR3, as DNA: TGTGCCAGTAGCAAACCCCCGGGACTCAAGTACTTC. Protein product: CASSKPPGLKYF.